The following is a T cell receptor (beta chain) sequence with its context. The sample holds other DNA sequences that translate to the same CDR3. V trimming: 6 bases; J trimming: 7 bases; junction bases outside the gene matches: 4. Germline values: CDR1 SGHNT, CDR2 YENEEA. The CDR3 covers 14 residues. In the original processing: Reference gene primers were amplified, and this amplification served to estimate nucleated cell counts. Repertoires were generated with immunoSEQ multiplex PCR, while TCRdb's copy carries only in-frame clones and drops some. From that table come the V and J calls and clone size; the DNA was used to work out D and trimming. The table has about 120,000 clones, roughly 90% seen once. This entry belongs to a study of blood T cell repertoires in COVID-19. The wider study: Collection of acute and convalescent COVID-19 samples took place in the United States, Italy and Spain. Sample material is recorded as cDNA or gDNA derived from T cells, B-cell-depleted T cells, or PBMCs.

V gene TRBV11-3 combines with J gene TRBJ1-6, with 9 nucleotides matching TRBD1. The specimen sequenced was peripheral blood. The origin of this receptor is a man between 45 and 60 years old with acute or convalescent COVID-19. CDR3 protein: CASSSGTGNSPLHF. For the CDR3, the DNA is TGTGCCAGCAGTTCCGGGACAGGGAATTCACCCCTCCACTTT.